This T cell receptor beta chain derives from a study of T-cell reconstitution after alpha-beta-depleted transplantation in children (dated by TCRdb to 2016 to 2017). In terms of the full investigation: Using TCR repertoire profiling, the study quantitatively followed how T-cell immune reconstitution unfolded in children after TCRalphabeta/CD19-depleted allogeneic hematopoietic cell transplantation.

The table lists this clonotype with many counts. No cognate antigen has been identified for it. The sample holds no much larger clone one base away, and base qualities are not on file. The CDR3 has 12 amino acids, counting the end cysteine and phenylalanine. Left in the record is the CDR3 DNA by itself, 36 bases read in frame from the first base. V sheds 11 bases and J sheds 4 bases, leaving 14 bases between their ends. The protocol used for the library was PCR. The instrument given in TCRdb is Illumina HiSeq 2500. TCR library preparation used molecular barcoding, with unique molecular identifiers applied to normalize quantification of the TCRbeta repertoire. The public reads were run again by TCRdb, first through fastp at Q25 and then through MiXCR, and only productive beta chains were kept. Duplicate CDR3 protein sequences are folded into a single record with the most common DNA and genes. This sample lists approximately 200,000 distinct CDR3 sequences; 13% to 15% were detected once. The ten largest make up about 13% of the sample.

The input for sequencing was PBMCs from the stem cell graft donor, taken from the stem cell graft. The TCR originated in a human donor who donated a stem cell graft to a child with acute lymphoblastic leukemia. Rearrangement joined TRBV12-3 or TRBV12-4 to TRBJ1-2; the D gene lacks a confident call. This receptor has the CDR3 CAGWARSYGYTF. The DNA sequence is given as TGTGCCGGTTGGGCCCGTTCCTATGGCTACACCTTC.